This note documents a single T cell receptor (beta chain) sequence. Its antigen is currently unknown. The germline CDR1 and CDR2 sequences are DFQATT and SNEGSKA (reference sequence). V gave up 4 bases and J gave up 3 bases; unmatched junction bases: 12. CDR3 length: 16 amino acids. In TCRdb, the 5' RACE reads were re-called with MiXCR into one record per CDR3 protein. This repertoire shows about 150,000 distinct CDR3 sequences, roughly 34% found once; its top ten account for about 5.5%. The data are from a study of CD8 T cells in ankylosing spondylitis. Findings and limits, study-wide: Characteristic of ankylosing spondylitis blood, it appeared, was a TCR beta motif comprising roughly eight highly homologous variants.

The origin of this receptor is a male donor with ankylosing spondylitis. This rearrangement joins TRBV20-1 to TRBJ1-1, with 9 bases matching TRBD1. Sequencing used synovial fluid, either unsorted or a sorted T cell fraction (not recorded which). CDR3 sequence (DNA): TGCAGTGCTACATCCGGGACAGGGAGTCGGGACACTGAAGCTTTCTTT. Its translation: CSATSGTGSRDTEAFF.